Presented here are 16 T cell receptor beta chains from one specimen sequenced in a study of cytomegalovirus exposure and HLA in healthy donors. PCR involved 60 Vbeta and 13 Jbeta primers. Method: immunoSEQ multiplex PCR; TCRdb's copy keeps in-frame clones and lacks some. The data show under 150,000 clones, about 85% seen once. The specimen sequenced was PBMCs. The source is a woman aged 25 to 45 in good health and CMV-seropositive.

The chain couples TRBV2 to TRBJ2-2; TRBD1 is a possible D gene (5 bases). V was pared by 3 bases and J by 4 bases, with 12 bases between. The CDR3 has 15 residues. The germline gives CDR1 SNHLY, CDR2 FYNNEI. DNA of the CDR3: TGTGCCAGCAGTGAGGGCAGGGTGGGCACCGGGGAGCTGTTTTTT. It translates to CASSEGRVGTGELFF.

This clone came up once. V and J are TRBV5-1 and TRBJ2-5; D possibly corresponds to TRBD2 (6 bases). This CDR3 is built from 15 residues. Deletions cut 7 bases from V and 1 base from J, with 17 bases between. From germline, CDR1 is SGHRS and CDR2 YFSETQ. The chain's CDR3 is CASRTLPGVQETQYF. CDR3 DNA sequence: TGCGCCAGCCGTACTCTACCGGGAGTCCAAGAGACCCAGTACTTC. Together with reference TRBV5-1 and TRBJ2-5, the CDR3 gives the full variable domain: KAGVTQTPRYLIKTRGQQVTLSCSPISGHRSVSWYQQTPGQGLQFLFEYFSETQRNKGNFPGRFSGRQFSNSRSEMNVSTLELGDSALYLCASRTLPGVQETQYFGPGTRLLVL.

The chain employs TRBV5-1 and TRBJ2-5; D perhaps matches TRBD1 (5 bases). V was shortened by 0 bases and J by 0 bases, with 6 bases between the two germline ends. The CDR3 has 14 residues. Looked up from germline, CDR1 is SGHRS and CDR2 is YFSETQ. CDR3 loop: CASSLEGHQETQYF. The CDR3 DNA sequence: TGCGCCAGCAGCTTGGAGGGGCACCAAGAGACCCAGTACTTC.

The rearrangement joins TRBV18 to TRBJ1-1; D is unclear. With 0 bases removed from V and 3 bases from J, the gap between germline ends came to 8 bases. This CDR3 is 14 amino acids long. CDR1 is KGHSH, CDR2 LQKENI, per germline. In DNA form, the CDR3 reads TGTGCCAGCTCACCACCTACCCGGGACACTGAAGCTTTCTTT. Translated: CASSPPTRDTEAFF.

The genes are TRBV30 and TRBJ2-1; perhaps TRBD1 as D (6 bases). Germline V gene data show CDR1 as GTSNPN and CDR2 as SVGIG (reference sequence). Trimming took off 2 bases at V and 11 bases at J, with 13 bases between the two ends. The CDR3 length is 12 residues. CDR3 sequence (DNA): TGTGCCTGGAGTAAGAGTGGGGACAAGCAGTTCTTC. It encodes CAWSKSGDKQFF.

This clone was observed once. This chain connects TRBV7-2 to TRBJ1-2, with D perhaps TRBD1 (5 bases). The germline V gene encodes CDR1 SGHTA and CDR2 FQGNSA. V was clipped by 3 bases and J by 7 bases, with 12 bases between them. The CDR3 is 13 residues long. The chain's CDR3 is CASSFARQGGYTF. In nucleotides, the CDR3 is TGTGCCAGCAGCTTCGCTCGGCAGGGTGGCTACACCTTC. Filled out from reference TRBV7-2 and TRBJ1-2, the complete variable domain reads GAGVSQSPSNKVTEKGKDVELRCDPISGHTALYWYRQSLGQGLEFLIYFQGNSAPDKSGLPSDRFSAERTGGSVSTLTIQRTQQEDSAVYLCASSFARQGGYTFGSGTRLTVV.

The chain links TRBV9 to TRBJ2-2; 11 bases fit TRBD2. In germline, CDR1 is SGDLS, CDR2 YYNGEE. There are 16 residues in the CDR3. Trimming at V came to 2 bases and at J to 3 bases, leaving 3 bases not matched to a gene. The CDR3 DNA sequence: TGTGCCAGCAGCGTTAAACTAGCGGGGGACACCGGGGAGCTGTTTTTT. It yields the protein CASSVKLAGDTGELFF. Using reference TRBV9 and TRBJ2-2 for the parts outside the CDR3, the full variable domain is DSGVTQTPKHLITATGQRVTLRCSPRSGDLSVYWYQQSLDQGLQFLIQYYNGEERAKGNILERFSAQQFPDLHSELNLSSLELGDSALYFCASSVKLAGDTGELFFGEGSRLTVL.

The chain joins TRBV5-1 to TRBJ2-7; the match to TRBD2 covers 15 bases. J lost 3 bases, V lost 2 bases, and 3 bases had no gene match. Germline V gene sequence: CDR1 SGHRS, CDR2 YFSETQ. This CDR3 is built from 16 residues. The CDR3 DNA reads as TGCGCCAGCAGCTTCGGACTAGCGGGAGGGGGCTACGAGCAGTACTTC. Translating it yields CASSFGLAGGGYEQYF.

The chain carries TRBV2 and TRBJ1-2; TRBD1 might be the D (5 bases). The CDR3 is 15 residues long. V gave up 7 bases and J gave up 0 bases, with 15 bases separating them. The germline V gene encodes CDR1 SNHLY and CDR2 FYNNEI. In DNA form, the CDR3 reads TGTGCCAGCACCACCGGGGGGGTCCCTAACTATGGCTACACCTTC. It encodes CASTTGGVPNYGYTF.

This clone was picked up one time. The rearrangement uses TRBV28 and TRBJ2-5; D call uncertain. V lost 6 bases, J lost 13 bases, and 24 bases lay in between. CDR3 size: 14 residues. CDR1 and CDR2 (germline): MDHEN, SYDVKM. This CDR3 is CASSHPLGPGSLYF. The CDR3 DNA reads TGTGCCAGCAGCCACCCCCTTGGGCCCGGATCTCTGTACTTC. The complete variable domain, with remaining parts taken from reference TRBV28 and TRBJ2-5, reads DVKVTQSSRYLVKRTGEKVFLECVQDMDHENMFWYRQDPGLGLRLIYFSYDVKMKEKGDIPEGYSVSREKKERFSLILESASTNQTSMYLCASSHPLGPGSLYFGPGTRLLVL.

V is TRBV6-5 and J is TRBJ2-3, with 10 positions matching TRBD2. Losses at the gene ends were 6 bases for V and 3 bases for J; bases not matched to a gene: 6. This CDR3 contains 15 residues. CDR1 MNHEY and CDR2 SVGAGI come from the germline V gene. CDR3 sequence reads: CASSQREGKTDTQYF. For the CDR3, the DNA is TGTGCCAGCAGCCAGCGGGAGGGCAAGACAGATACGCAGTATTTT.

J is TRBJ2-7 and V is TRBV6-5; 9 bases align to TRBD1. Germline CDR1 MNHEY, CDR2 SVGAGI. This CDR3 is built from 14 residues. The ends lost 4 bases at V and 7 bases at J; junction bases unmatched: 8. The CDR3 reads CASSFGTGRWEQYF. CDR3 bases: TGTGCCAGCAGTTTCGGGACAGGGAGATGGGAGCAGTACTTC.

This chain links TRBV6-5 with TRBJ2-1; 10 bases map to TRBD2. The CDR3 is made up of 15 amino acids. CDR1 and CDR2 from the germline V gene are MNHEY and SVGAGI. The V and J ends lost 6 bases and 0 bases, in that order; junction bases with no gene match: 2. This chain's CDR3 is CASSPSGGSYNEQFF. CDR3 DNA: TGTGCCAGCAGCCCTAGCGGGGGCTCCTACAATGAGCAGTTCTTC.

The chain recombines TRBV5-1 with TRBJ2-7; a possible D gene is TRBD2 (7 bases). The CDR3 has 14 residues. The germline V and J ends were trimmed by 5 bases and 6 bases, with 18 bases remaining between them. The germline V gene has CDR1 SGHRS and CDR2 YFSETQ. This CDR3 is CASRGGGPSREQYF. The CDR3 coding sequence is TGCGCCAGCAGGGGAGGGGGTCCTTCACGCGAGCAGTACTTC. The full variable domain, rest sourced from reference TRBV5-1 and TRBJ2-7, is KAGVTQTPRYLIKTRGQQVTLSCSPISGHRSVSWYQQTPGQGLQFLFEYFSETQRNKGNFPGRFSGRQFSNSRSEMNVSTLELGDSALYLCASRGGGPSREQYFGPGTRLTVT.

The chain has TRBV9 and TRBJ1-2; 7 nucleotides line up with TRBD1. Trimming removed 0 bases from V and 2 bases from J; junction bases left unmatched: 4. Germline-derived CDR1 and CDR2 are SGDLS and YYNGEE. The CDR3 has 15 residues. CDR3 amino acids: CASSVAGTANYGYTF. As DNA, the CDR3 is TGTGCCAGCAGCGTAGCTGGGACAGCCAACTATGGCTACACCTTC.

V and J are TRBV13 and TRBJ2-1; 13 nucleotides match TRBD2. Germline CDR1 reads PRHDT; CDR2 reads FYEKMQ (reference sequence). Trimming at V came to 5 bases and at J to 6 bases, leaving 1 base not matched to a gene. The CDR3 is made up of 14 amino acids. Written as DNA, the CDR3 is TGTGCCAGCAGCCGACTAGCGGGAGGCAATGAGCAGTTCTTC. Translation: CASSRLAGGNEQFF.